This T cell receptor beta chain is from a study of chronic HIV infection and antiretroviral therapy. TCRdb processed the 5' RACE reads anew with MiXCR; each CDR3 protein has one entry. The table includes about 48,000 distinct CDR3 sequences, about 18% detected once. The CDR3 consists of 14 residues. V lost 3 bases, J lost 7 bases, and 12 bases lay in between. Per germline, CDR1 SEHNR and CDR2 FQNEAQ (reference sequence). The TCR originated in an adult who had HIV and had not received antiretroviral therapy, or was an uninfected healthy control (not recorded which). Sample: peripheral blood. J is TRBJ1-4 and V is TRBV7-9, with D unclear. In DNA, the CDR3 is TGTGCCAGCAGCTTGAGAGGGTTTGGTGAAAAACTGTTTTTT. Translation: CASSLRGFGEKLFF.